This is a list of T cell receptor beta chains from one sample in a study of beta chain features in type 1 diabetes. Measured with immunoSEQ multiplex PCR; TCRdb has only the in-frame clones, and not every one. The data hold hundreds of thousands of clones, with about 32% observed a single time. The sample was naive CD4+ T cells from blood. The receptors stem from a man between 18 and 29 years old in good health. CDR3s include the opening cysteine and the closing phenylalanine or tryptophan. Each record gives: V gene, J gene, clone size, D gene, CDR3 protein, CDR3 DNA. A D gene is named only where the DNA matches it firmly. Expanded clones get a size class; other rows say once, few or many, or leave the size out.

v_gene: TRBV7-2
j_gene: TRBJ2-1
abundance: .
d_gene: .
CDR3aa: CASSLATGSYNEQFF
CDR3nt: TGTGCCAGCAGCCTAGCGACTGGCTCCTACAATGAGCAGTTCTTC

v_gene: TRBV10-3
j_gene: TRBJ1-1
abundance: few
d_gene: .
CDR3aa: CAISEFAGILNTEAFF
CDR3nt: TGTGCCATCAGTGAGTTTGCAGGGATTTTGAACACTGAAGCTTTCTTT

v_gene: TRBV9
j_gene: TRBJ2-1
abundance: .
d_gene: .
CDR3aa: CASSVDGSGHNEQFF
CDR3nt: TGTGCCAGCAGCGTAGACGGGAGCGGCCACAATGAGCAGTTCTTC

v_gene: TRBV6-1
j_gene: TRBJ2-5
abundance: few
d_gene: .
CDR3aa: CASSEVVGQAGETQYF
CDR3nt: TGTGCCAGCAGTGAAGTTGTTGGGCAGGCGGGCGAGACCCAGTACTTC

v_gene: TRBV18
j_gene: TRBJ2-5
abundance: few
d_gene: TRBD2
CDR3aa: CASSPQRLALPQETQYF
CDR3nt: TGTGCCAGCTCACCCCAACGACTAGCCCTACCCCAAGAGACCCAGTACTTC

v_gene: TRBV9
j_gene: TRBJ2-5
abundance: .
d_gene: TRBD2
CDR3aa: CASSAGLAGGLRETQYF
CDR3nt: TGTGCCAGCAGCGCAGGACTAGCGGGAGGGCTCCGGGAGACCCAGTACTTC

v_gene: TRBV2
j_gene: TRBJ1-1
abundance: .
d_gene: .
CDR3aa: CASMEGGEAFF
CDR3nt: TGTGCCAGCATGGAAGGTGGTGAAGCTTTCTTT

v_gene: TRBV29-1
j_gene: TRBJ1-1
abundance: .
d_gene: .
CDR3aa: CSVESGRNTEAFF
CDR3nt: TGCAGCGTTGAATCAGGAAGGAACACTGAAGCTTTCTTT

v_gene: TRBV7-9
j_gene: TRBJ2-7
abundance: few
d_gene: TRBD2
CDR3aa: CASSLVAGVGEQYF
CDR3nt: TGTGCCAGCAGCTTAGTGGCGGGAGTTGGCGAGCAGTACTTC

v_gene: TRBV2
j_gene: TRBJ1-1
abundance: .
d_gene: .
CDR3aa: CASSESSREAFF
CDR3nt: TGTGCCAGCAGTGAATCATCCAGGGAAGCTTTCTTT

v_gene: TRBV9
j_gene: TRBJ2-4
abundance: .
d_gene: TRBD2
CDR3aa: CASSGGTSGSKGNIQYF
CDR3nt: TGTGCCAGCAGCGGAGGGACTAGCGGGAGTAAGGGAAACATTCAGTACTTC

v_gene: TRBV29-1
j_gene: TRBJ2-7
abundance: few
d_gene: TRBD1
CDR3aa: CSASRTGGYEQYF
CDR3nt: TGCAGCGCCTCCCGGACAGGGGGCTACGAGCAGTACTTC

v_gene: TRBV20-1
j_gene: TRBJ2-1
abundance: .
d_gene: .
CDR3aa: CSASTRHEQFF
CDR3nt: TGCAGTGCGTCGACTAGGCATGAGCAGTTCTTC

v_gene: TRBV6-6
j_gene: TRBJ2-6
abundance: few
d_gene: .
CDR3aa: CASGRTLGGANVLTF
CDR3nt: TGTGCCAGCGGTAGAACCTTGGGAGGGGCCAACGTCCTGACTTTC

v_gene: TRBV15
j_gene: TRBJ2-4
abundance: .
d_gene: TRBD1
CDR3aa: CATSKFGTGDQGKNIQYF
CDR3nt: TGTGCCACCAGCAAGTTTGGGACAGGGGATCAGGGCAAAAACATTCAGTACTTC

v_gene: TRBV6-5
j_gene: TRBJ2-7
abundance: few
d_gene: .
CDR3aa: CASSYYSGQSSYEQYF
CDR3nt: TGTGCCAGCAGTTACTACTCCGGACAGAGCTCCTACGAGCAGTACTTC

v_gene: TRBV9
j_gene: TRBJ1-3
abundance: few
d_gene: TRBD1
CDR3aa: CASSARDRGPGNTIYF
CDR3nt: TGTGCCAGCAGCGCCCGGGACAGGGGGCCCGGAAACACCATATATTTT

v_gene: TRBV4-1
j_gene: TRBJ2-1
abundance: .
d_gene: .
CDR3aa: CASSQPGRSLDEQFF
CDR3nt: TGCGCCAGCAGCCAGCCGGGCCGGAGCTTGGATGAGCAGTTCTTC

v_gene: TRBV7-3
j_gene: TRBJ2-1
abundance: .
d_gene: TRBD2
CDR3aa: CASSFFAGDYNEQFF
CDR3nt: TGTGCCAGCAGCTTCTTTGCGGGGGACTACAATGAGCAGTTCTTC

v_gene: TRBV29-1
j_gene: TRBJ1-3
abundance: .
d_gene: TRBD1
CDR3aa: CSVRQGSGNTIYF
CDR3nt: TGCAGCGTTCGACAGGGCTCTGGAAACACCATATATTTT

v_gene: TRBV5-1
j_gene: TRBJ2-7
abundance: few
d_gene: .
CDR3aa: CASSSLAILGEQYF
CDR3nt: TGCGCCAGCAGCTCACTAGCAATCTTGGGCGAGCAGTACTTC

v_gene: TRBV7-6
j_gene: TRBJ2-6
abundance: few
d_gene: .
CDR3aa: CASSLLANPSGANVLTF
CDR3nt: TGTGCCAGCAGCTTGCTCGCAAACCCCTCTGGGGCCAACGTCCTGACTTTC

v_gene: TRBV7-6
j_gene: TRBJ1-4
abundance: .
d_gene: .
CDR3aa: CASSLLDRGKEKLFF
CDR3nt: TGTGCCAGCAGCTTACTGGACCGAGGGAAGGAAAAACTGTTTTTT

v_gene: TRBV5-4
j_gene: TRBJ1-2
abundance: .
d_gene: TRBD1
CDR3aa: CASSGGQGYNYGYTF
CDR3nt: TGTGCCAGCAGCGGGGGACAGGGGTACAACTATGGCTACACCTTC

v_gene: TRBV28
j_gene: TRBJ2-6
abundance: few
d_gene: .
CDR3aa: CASSIMTVSGANVLTF
CDR3nt: TGTGCCAGCAGCATAATGACAGTCTCTGGGGCCAACGTCCTGACTTTC

v_gene: TRBV7-7
j_gene: TRBJ2-1
abundance: .
d_gene: TRBD2
CDR3aa: CASSLDSRLAAEQFF
CDR3nt: TGTGCTAGCAGCTTAGACTCGCGACTAGCGGCTGAGCAGTTCTTC

v_gene: TRBV5-1
j_gene: TRBJ2-1
abundance: .
d_gene: TRBD2
CDR3aa: CASSPMTSGRHEQFF
CDR3nt: TGCGCCAGCAGCCCGATGACTAGCGGGAGGCATGAGCAGTTCTTC

v_gene: TRBV27
j_gene: TRBJ1-1
abundance: few
d_gene: .
CDR3aa: CASSLSRLFGEAFF
CDR3nt: TGTGCCAGCAGTTTATCCAGATTGTTTGGTGAAGCTTTCTTT

v_gene: TRBV29-1
j_gene: TRBJ2-3
abundance: .
d_gene: TRBD2
CDR3aa: CSGNGLAGPTDTQYF
CDR3nt: TGCAGCGGGAACGGACTAGCGGGACCGACAGATACGCAGTATTTT

v_gene: TRBV11-1
j_gene: TRBJ2-7
abundance: .
d_gene: .
CDR3aa: CASSLIWGRVDEQYF
CDR3nt: TGTGCCAGCAGCTTAATTTGGGGGCGAGTCGACGAGCAGTACTTC

v_gene: TRBV5-4
j_gene: TRBJ2-1
abundance: few
d_gene: TRBD2
CDR3aa: CASSRTSGEEQFF
CDR3nt: TGTGCCAGCAGCCGGACTAGCGGAGAAGAGCAGTTCTTC

v_gene: TRBV25-1
j_gene: TRBJ2-7
abundance: few
d_gene: TRBD2
CDR3aa: CASSVAGAYEQYF
CDR3nt: TGTGCCAGCAGTGTTGCGGGAGCCTACGAGCAGTACTTC

v_gene: TRBV7-9
j_gene: TRBJ1-2
abundance: .
d_gene: TRBD1
CDR3aa: CASSSTGPYGYTF
CDR3nt: TGTGCCAGCAGCTCGACAGGGCCCTATGGCTACACCTTC

v_gene: TRBV5-4
j_gene: TRBJ2-6
abundance: .
d_gene: .
CDR3aa: CASSLGRWGANVLTF
CDR3nt: TGTGCCAGCAGCCTTGGCCGATGGGGGGCCAACGTCCTGACTTTC

v_gene: TRBV7-6
j_gene: TRBJ2-1
abundance: .
d_gene: .
CDR3aa: CASSLASVVEQFF
CDR3nt: TGTGCCAGCAGCTTAGCGTCGGTGGTTGAGCAGTTCTTC

v_gene: TRBV7-2
j_gene: TRBJ2-3
abundance: .
d_gene: .
CDR3aa: CASSPGHTDTQYF
CDR3nt: TGTGCCAGCAGCCCTGGCCACACAGATACGCAGTATTTT

v_gene: TRBV30
j_gene: TRBJ1-2
abundance: .
d_gene: .
CDR3aa: CAWSVSLNVYGYTF
CDR3nt: TGTGCCTGGAGTGTTTCCTTGAATGTCTATGGCTACACCTTC

v_gene: TRBV18
j_gene: TRBJ2-3
abundance: .
d_gene: TRBD2
CDR3aa: CASSPPRLAGQDTQYF
CDR3nt: TGTGCCAGCTCACCTCCCCGACTAGCGGGCCAAGATACGCAGTATTTT

v_gene: TRBV30
j_gene: TRBJ2-3
abundance: few
d_gene: .
CDR3aa: CAWTPPGGSTDTQYF
CDR3nt: TGTGCCTGGACCCCCCCCGGCGGCAGCACAGATACGCAGTATTTT

v_gene: TRBV2
j_gene: TRBJ2-3
abundance: few
d_gene: TRBD2
CDR3aa: CASSERLAGGLGGTDTQYF
CDR3nt: TGTGCCAGCAGTGAAAGACTAGCGGGAGGCCTGGGCGGCACAGATACGCAGTATTTT

v_gene: TRBV18
j_gene: TRBJ2-1
abundance: .
d_gene: .
CDR3aa: CASSRVTGGSYNEQFF
CDR3nt: TGTGCCAGCTCCCGCGTGACTGGGGGCTCCTACAATGAGCAGTTCTTC

v_gene: TRBV7-2
j_gene: TRBJ2-7
abundance: few
d_gene: TRBD1
CDR3aa: CASSPDRGSYEQYF
CDR3nt: TGTGCCAGCAGCCCGGACAGGGGCTCCTACGAGCAGTACTTC